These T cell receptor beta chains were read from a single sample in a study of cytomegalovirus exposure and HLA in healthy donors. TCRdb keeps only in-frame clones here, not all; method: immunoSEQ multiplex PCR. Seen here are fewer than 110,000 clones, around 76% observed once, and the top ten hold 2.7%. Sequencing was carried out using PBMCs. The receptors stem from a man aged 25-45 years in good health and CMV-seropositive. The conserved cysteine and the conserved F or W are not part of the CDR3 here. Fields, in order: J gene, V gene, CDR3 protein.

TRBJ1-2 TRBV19 ASSIGWGRNYGYT
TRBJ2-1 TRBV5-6 ASSTFRVNEQF
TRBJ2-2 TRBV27 ATGQTGTGELF
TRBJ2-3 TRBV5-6 ASSLEGLAESTDTQY
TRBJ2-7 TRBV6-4 ASRPPRRRRRNEQY
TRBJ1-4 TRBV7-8 ASGRSRVEKLF
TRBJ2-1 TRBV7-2 ASSETSGGANEQF
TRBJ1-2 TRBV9 ASSEDTGQTYGYT
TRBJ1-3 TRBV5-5 ASSFRGGTSGNTIY
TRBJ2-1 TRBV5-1 ASSLDRGGNEQF
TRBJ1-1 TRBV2 ASSDRGGPGAF
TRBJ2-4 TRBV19 ASSIDEAGKNIQY
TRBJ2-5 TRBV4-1 ASSQGQGGETQY
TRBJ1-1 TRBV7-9 SSIPPRVTGNTEAF
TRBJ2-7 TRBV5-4 ASSLRQGSYEQY
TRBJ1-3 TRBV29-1 SGATGISGNTIY
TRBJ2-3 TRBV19 ASSIDPSGGLTDTQY
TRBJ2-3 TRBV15 ATSITRTDTQY
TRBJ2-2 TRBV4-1 ASSPGAVTGELF
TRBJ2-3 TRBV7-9 ASSLLSAGTDTQY
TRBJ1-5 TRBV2 ASSELPGNQPQH
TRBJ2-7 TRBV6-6 ASSYPGTGGEQY
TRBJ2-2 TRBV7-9 ASSSHGELF
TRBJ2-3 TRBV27 ASTPYGERTDTQY
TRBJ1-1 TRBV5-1 ASSLADGGSEYLNTEAF
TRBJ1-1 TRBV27 ASSSAGGGWTEAF